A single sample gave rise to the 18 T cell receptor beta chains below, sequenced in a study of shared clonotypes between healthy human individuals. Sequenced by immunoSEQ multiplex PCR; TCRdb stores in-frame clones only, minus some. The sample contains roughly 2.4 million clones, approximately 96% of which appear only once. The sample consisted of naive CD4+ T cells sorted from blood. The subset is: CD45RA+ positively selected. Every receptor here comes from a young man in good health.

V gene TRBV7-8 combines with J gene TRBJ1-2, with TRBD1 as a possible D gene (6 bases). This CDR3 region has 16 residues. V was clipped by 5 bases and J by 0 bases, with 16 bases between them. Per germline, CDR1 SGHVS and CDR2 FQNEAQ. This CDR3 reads CASSLLTGPPNYGYTF. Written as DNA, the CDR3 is TGTGCCAGCAGCCTATTAACAGGGCCACCTAACTATGGCTACACCTTC.

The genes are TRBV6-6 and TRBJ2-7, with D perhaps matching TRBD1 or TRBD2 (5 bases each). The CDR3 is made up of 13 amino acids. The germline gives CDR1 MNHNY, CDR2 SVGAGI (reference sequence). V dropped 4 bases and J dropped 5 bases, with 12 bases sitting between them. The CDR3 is CASSWGSNDEQYF. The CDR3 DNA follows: TGTGCCAGCAGTTGGGGGAGTAACGACGAGCAGTACTTC.

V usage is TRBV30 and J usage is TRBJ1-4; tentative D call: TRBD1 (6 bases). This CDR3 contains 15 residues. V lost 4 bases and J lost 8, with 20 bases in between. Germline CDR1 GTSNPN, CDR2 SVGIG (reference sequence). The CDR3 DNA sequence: TGTGCCTGGAACCCACAGGGTCGGTTCAGGGAAAAACTGTTTTTT. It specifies CAWNPQGRFREKLFF.

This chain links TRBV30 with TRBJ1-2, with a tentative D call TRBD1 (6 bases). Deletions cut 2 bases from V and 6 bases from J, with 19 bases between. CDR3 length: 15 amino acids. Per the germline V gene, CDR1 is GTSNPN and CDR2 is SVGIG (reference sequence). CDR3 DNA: TGTGCCTGGAGTTTGGCCTCCGGGACAAACAATGGCTACACCTTC. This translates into CAWSLASGTNNGYTF.

In DNA form, the CDR3 reads TGTGCCAGCAGTCTACTAAACACAGGGGCGGGAGAAAAACTGTTTTTT. Translating gives CASSLLNTGAGEKLFF. The chain links TRBV25-1 to TRBJ1-4; 7 bases fit TRBD1. The CDR3 runs 16 residues. Germline-derived CDR1 and CDR2 are MGHDK and SYGVNS. J lost 8 bases, V lost 5 bases, and 14 bases had no gene match.

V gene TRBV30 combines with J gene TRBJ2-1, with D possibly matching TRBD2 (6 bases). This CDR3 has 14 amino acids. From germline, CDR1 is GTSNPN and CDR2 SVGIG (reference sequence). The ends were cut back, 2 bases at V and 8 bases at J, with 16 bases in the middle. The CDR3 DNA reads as TGTGCCTGGAGTATTGGAGGCGTAGCGGATGAGCAGTTCTTC. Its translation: CAWSIGGVADEQFF.

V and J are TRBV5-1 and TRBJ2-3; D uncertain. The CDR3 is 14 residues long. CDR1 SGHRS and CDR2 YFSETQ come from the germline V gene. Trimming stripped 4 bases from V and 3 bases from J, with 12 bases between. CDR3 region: CASSIGQITDTQYF. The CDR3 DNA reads TGCGCCAGCAGCATCGGGCAAATAACAGATACGCAGTATTTT.

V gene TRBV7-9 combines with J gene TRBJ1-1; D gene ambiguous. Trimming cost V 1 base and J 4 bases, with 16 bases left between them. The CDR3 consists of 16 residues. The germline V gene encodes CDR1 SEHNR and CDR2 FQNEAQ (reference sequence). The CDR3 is CASSLVFVGTGTEAFF. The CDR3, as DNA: TGTGCCAGCAGCTTAGTCTTTGTGGGAACGGGCACTGAAGCTTTCTTT.

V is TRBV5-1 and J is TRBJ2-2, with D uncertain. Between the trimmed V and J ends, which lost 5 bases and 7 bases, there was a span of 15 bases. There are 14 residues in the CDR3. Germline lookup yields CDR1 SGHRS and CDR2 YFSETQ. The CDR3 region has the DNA TGCGCCAGCAGGGATCCACGGACGGGCGGGGAGCTGTTTTTT. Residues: CASRDPRTGGELFF.

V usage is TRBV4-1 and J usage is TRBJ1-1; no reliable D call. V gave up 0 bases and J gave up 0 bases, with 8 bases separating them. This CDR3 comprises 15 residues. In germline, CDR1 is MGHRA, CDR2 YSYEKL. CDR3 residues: CASSQDRNMNTEAFF. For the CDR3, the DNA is TGCGCCAGCAGCCAAGATCGGAACATGAACACTGAAGCTTTCTTT.

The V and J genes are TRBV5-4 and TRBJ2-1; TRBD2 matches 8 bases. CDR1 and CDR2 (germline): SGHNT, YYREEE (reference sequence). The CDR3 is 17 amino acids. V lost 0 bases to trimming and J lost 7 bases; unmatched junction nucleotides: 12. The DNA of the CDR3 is TGTGCCAGCAGCTTGGGGACTAGCTCCCCGGGGTGGAATGAGCAGTTCTTC. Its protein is CASSLGTSSPGWNEQFF. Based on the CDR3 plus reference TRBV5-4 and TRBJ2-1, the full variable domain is ETGVTQSPTHLIKTRGQQVTLRCSSQSGHNTVSWYQQALGQGPQFIFQYYREEENGRGNFPPRFSGLQFPNYSSELNVNALELDDSALYLCASSLGTSSPGWNEQFFGPGTRLTVL.

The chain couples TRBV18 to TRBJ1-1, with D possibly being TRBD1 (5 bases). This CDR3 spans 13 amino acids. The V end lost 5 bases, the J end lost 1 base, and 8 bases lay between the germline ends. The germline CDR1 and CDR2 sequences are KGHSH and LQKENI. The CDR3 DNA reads TGTGCCAGCTCATACGACAGGAACACTGAAGCTTTCTTT. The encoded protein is CASSYDRNTEAFF.

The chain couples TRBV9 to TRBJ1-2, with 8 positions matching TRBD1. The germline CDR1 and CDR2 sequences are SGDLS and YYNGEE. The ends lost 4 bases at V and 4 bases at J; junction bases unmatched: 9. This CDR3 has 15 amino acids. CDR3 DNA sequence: TGTGCCAGCAGCCCTCCTCCGGGACAGGTCTATGGCTACACCTTC. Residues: CASSPPPGQVYGYTF.

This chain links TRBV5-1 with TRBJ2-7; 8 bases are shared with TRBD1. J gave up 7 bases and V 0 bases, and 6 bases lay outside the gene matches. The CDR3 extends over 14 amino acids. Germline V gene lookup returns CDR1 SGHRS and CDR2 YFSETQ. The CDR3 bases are TGCGCCAGCAGCTTGGGACAGGGGACGGGAGAGCAGTACTTC. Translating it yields CASSLGQGTGEQYF.

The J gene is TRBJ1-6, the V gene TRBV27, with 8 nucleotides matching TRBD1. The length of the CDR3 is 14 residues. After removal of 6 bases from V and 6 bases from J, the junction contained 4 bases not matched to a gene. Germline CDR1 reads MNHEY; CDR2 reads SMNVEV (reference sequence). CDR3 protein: CASRGQGGNSPLHF. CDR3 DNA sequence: TGTGCCAGCAGAGGACAGGGAGGTAATTCACCCCTCCACTTT.

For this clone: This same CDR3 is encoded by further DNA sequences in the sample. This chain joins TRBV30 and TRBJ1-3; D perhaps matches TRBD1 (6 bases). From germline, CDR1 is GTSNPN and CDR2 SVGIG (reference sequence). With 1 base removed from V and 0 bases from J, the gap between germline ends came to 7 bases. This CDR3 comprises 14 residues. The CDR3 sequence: CAWSEGGSGNTIYF. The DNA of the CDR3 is TGTGCCTGGAGTGAGGGGGGCTCTGGAAACACCATATATTTT. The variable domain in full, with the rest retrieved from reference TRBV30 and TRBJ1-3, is SQTIHQWPATLVQPVGSPLSLECTVEGTSNPNLYWYRQAAGRGLQLLFYSVGIGQISSEVPQNLSASRPQDRQFILSSKKLLLSDSGFYLCAWSEGGSGNTIYFGEGSWLTVV.

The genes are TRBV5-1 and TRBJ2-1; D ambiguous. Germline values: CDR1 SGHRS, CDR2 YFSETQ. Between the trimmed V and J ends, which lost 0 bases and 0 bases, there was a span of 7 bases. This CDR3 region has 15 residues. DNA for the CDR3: TGCGCCAGCAGCTTGGAAAGCTACTCCTACAATGAGCAGTTCTTC. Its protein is CASSLESYSYNEQFF. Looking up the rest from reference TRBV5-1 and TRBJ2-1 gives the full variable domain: KAGVTQTPRYLIKTRGQQVTLSCSPISGHRSVSWYQQTPGQGLQFLFEYFSETQRNKGNFPGRFSGRQFSNSRSEMNVSTLELGDSALYLCASSLESYSYNEQFFGPGTRLTVL.

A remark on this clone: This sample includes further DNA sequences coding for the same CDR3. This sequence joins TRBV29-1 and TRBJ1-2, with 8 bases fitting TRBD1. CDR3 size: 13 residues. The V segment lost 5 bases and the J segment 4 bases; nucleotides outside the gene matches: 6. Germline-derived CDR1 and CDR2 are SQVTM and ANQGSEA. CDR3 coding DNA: TGCAGCGTTACAGCCGGGACAGGCTATGGCTACACCTTC. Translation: CSVTAGTGYGYTF.